The clone carrying this T cell receptor beta chain was observed a few times. What it binds is not known. Trimming pared 0 bases from V and 8 bases from J, leaving 14 bases between. Per the germline V gene, CDR1 is DFQATT and CDR2 is SNEGSKA (reference sequence). This CDR3 is 14 amino acids long. This sample is part of a study of CD8 T cells in ankylosing spondylitis. Regarding the study as a whole: The authors found the disease-linked clones to be CD8+ and relatively rare in peripheral blood. Enrichment of disease-linked clones was reportedly significant in matched ankylosing spondylitis synovial fluid. Some of these motif variants have turned up before, in reports on reactive arthritis synovial fluid and blood. For ankylosing spondylitis blood, a TCR beta motif of 7 or 8 highly homologous variants appeared characteristic.

TCRdb fed the 5' RACE reads into MiXCR, producing one record per CDR3 protein. The sample carries hundreds of thousands of distinct CDR3 sequences, roughly 26% recorded once. This sequence was found in a male donor with ankylosing spondylitis. The chain links TRBV20-1 to TRBJ2-1, with TRBD1 as a possible D gene (5 bases). Source material: blood, either unsorted or a sorted T cell fraction (not recorded which). As DNA, the CDR3 is TGCAGTGCTAGAGATCCGTACGGACACGATGAGCAGTTCTTC. Amino acid sequence: CSARDPYGHDEQFF.